The 28 T cell receptor beta chains given below trace back to one sample, sequenced in a study of cytomegalovirus exposure and HLA in healthy donors. With 60 Vbeta and 13 Jbeta primers, the PCR was carried out. Here immunoSEQ multiplex PCR was the method, and the copy in TCRdb shows in-frame clones only, minus some. The sample shows roughly 140,000 clones, roughly 74% of them seen only once. The sample consisted of PBMCs. Every receptor here comes from a young woman in good health and CMV-seropositive.

V is TRBV6-5 and J is TRBJ2-7; D may be TRBD1 (6 bases). With 5 bases removed from V and 3 bases from J, the gap between germline ends came to 8 bases. The CDR3 loop spans 12 amino acids. Germline V gene lookup returns CDR1 MNHEY and CDR2 SVGAGI. CDR3 DNA sequence: TGTGCCAGCAGTGGGGGCGGCTACGAGCAGTACTTC. It specifies CASSGGGYEQYF.

V and J are TRBV6-1 and TRBJ2-4; no definite D call. V was trimmed by 8 bases and J by 0 bases, leaving 11 bases between them. Germline lookup yields CDR1 MNHNS and CDR2 SASEGT. The CDR3 is 14 amino acids. CDR3 sequence (DNA): TGTGCCAGCTCTTTGAGACTAGCCAAAAACATTCAGTACTTC. Protein sequence: CASSLRLAKNIQYF.

The rearrangement joins TRBV7-2 to TRBJ2-3; the match to TRBD2 covers 7 bases. From germline, CDR1 is SGHTA and CDR2 FQGNSA. The J segment lost 5 bases and the V segment lost 3 bases, leaving 5 bases of the junction unmatched. This CDR3 has 14 amino acids. The CDR3 region is CASSFAGVEDTQYF. The CDR3 DNA sequence: TGTGCCAGCAGCTTTGCGGGGGTCGAAGATACGCAGTATTTT.

The CDR3 coding sequence is TGTGCCAGCAGTAGTGCGGCCAATTCACCCCTCCACTTT. Translating gives CASSSAANSPLHF. This sequence joins TRBV28 and TRBJ1-6; no firm D call. The length of the CDR3 is 13 residues. Germline V gives CDR1 MDHEN, CDR2 SYDVKM. Trimming took 5 bases from V and 7 from J, leaving 9 bases between them.

CDR3 in amino acids: CASSVRTGTFNEQFF. As DNA, the CDR3 is TGCGCCAGCAGCGTTCGGACAGGGACGTTCAATGAGCAGTTCTTC. The chain carries TRBV5-1 and TRBJ2-1; 8 bases align to TRBD1. Germline V gives CDR1 SGHRS, CDR2 YFSETQ. V gave up 4 bases and J gave up 6 bases; unmatched junction bases: 9. The CDR3 runs 15 residues. Complete variable domain (other parts from reference TRBV5-1 and TRBJ2-1): KAGVTQTPRYLIKTRGQQVTLSCSPISGHRSVSWYQQTPGQGLQFLFEYFSETQRNKGNFPGRFSGRQFSNSRSEMNVSTLELGDSALYLCASSVRTGTFNEQFFGPGTRLTVL.

This clone appeared once. The chain couples TRBV28 to TRBJ2-7, with 9 positions matching TRBD2. V shed 1 base and J 7 bases; nucleotides not matched to a gene: 2. The CDR3 consists of 13 residues. CDR1 is MDHEN and CDR2 is SYDVKM in the germline V gene. The CDR3 DNA reads TGTGCCAGCAGTTTATCGCGGGGGGGGGAGCAGTACTTC. It encodes CASSLSRGGEQYF.

This chain links TRBV5-1 with TRBJ2-5; perhaps TRBD2 as D (5 bases). Trimming stripped 0 bases from V and 3 bases from J, with 9 bases between. CDR1 and CDR2 (germline): SGHRS, YFSETQ. CDR3 length: 14 amino acids. The CDR3: CASSLGFGEETQYF. Written as DNA, the CDR3 is TGCGCCAGCAGCTTGGGATTCGGGGAAGAGACCCAGTACTTC.

The chain links TRBV6-1 to TRBJ2-7, with 7 bases lining up with TRBD1. The V gene's germline CDR1 is MNHNS and CDR2 SASEGT. V was pared by 8 bases and J by 0 bases, with 4 bases of the junction left unmatched. This CDR3 region has 13 residues. The CDR3 sequence is CASRGQFSYEQYF. The CDR3 nucleotides read TGTGCCAGCCGGGGACAGTTCTCCTACGAGCAGTACTTC.

V usage is TRBV7-9 and J usage is TRBJ1-2, with TRBD1 as a possible D gene (5 bases). Germline V gives CDR1 SEHNR, CDR2 FQNEAQ (reference sequence). The V end was cut by 0 bases, the J end by 0 bases, with 11 bases between. The CDR3 has 16 residues. The CDR3 spells CASSLASRESNYGYTF. The DNA of the CDR3 is TGTGCCAGCAGCTTAGCGTCCAGGGAATCTAACTATGGCTACACCTTC.

This clone was seen a handful of times. V usage is TRBV5-1 and J usage is TRBJ2-2; tentative D call: TRBD1 (5 bases). This CDR3 has 15 amino acids. In germline, CDR1 is SGHRS, CDR2 YFSETQ. Trimming stripped 9 bases from V and 3 bases from J, with 18 bases between. CDR3 sequence (DNA): TGCGCCACCGCGCGGCAGGGTTCGGACACCGGGGAGCTGTTTTTT. The encoded protein is CATARQGSDTGELFF.

The chain is built from TRBV5-1 and TRBJ1-2; D not certain. Between the trimmed V and J ends, which lost 2 bases and 5 bases, there was a span of 13 bases. Per the germline V gene, CDR1 is SGHRS and CDR2 is YFSETQ. This CDR3 has 14 amino acids. The CDR3 DNA is TGCGCCAGCAGCTTAGCGGGGAATCAATATGGCTACACCTTC. Protein product: CASSLAGNQYGYTF.

This clone has only a few counts. The J gene is TRBJ2-5, the V gene TRBV28; possibly TRBD1 for D (5 bases). The tail of the sequence fits TRBJ2-7 better, so the J call may be wrong. This CDR3 has 13 amino acids. From germline, CDR1 is MDHEN and CDR2 SYDVKM. Here the CDR3 DNA reads TGTGCCAGCAGTCCAGGGTGGACCTACGAGCAGTACTTC. Its protein product is CASSPGWTYEQYF.

The genes are TRBV4-3 and TRBJ2-1, with TRBD2 identical over 9 bases. V lost 3 bases, J lost 4 bases, and 7 bases stayed unmatched. Germline CDR1 and CDR2: LGHNA and YSLEER. The CDR3 is 16 amino acids. CDR3 amino acids: CASSQEGLAGYNEQFF. The CDR3 DNA follows: TGCGCCAGCAGCCAGGAGGGACTAGCTGGTTACAATGAGCAGTTCTTC.

This clone has only a few counts. This sequence joins TRBV28 and TRBJ2-5, with D perhaps TRBD2 (5 bases). The ends were cut back, 5 bases at V and 10 bases at J, with 20 bases in the middle. The CDR3 has 14 residues. Germline V gene sequence: CDR1 MDHEN, CDR2 SYDVKM. As DNA, the CDR3 is TGTGCCAGCAGTCCGCCTAGCTACAAAGGGCGCCAGTACTTC. It yields the protein CASSPPSYKGRQYF.

The rearrangement uses TRBV29-1 and TRBJ2-7, with a possible D match to TRBD1 (5 bases). The CDR3 sequence is 13 residues long. Germline CDR1 SQVTM, CDR2 ANQGSEA. V was trimmed by 7 bases and J by 5 bases, leaving 18 bases between them. The CDR3 reads CSAYDQGSNEQYF. The CDR3 DNA is TGCAGCGCCTACGACCAGGGTTCCAACGAGCAGTACTTC.

This sequence joins TRBV23-1 and TRBJ2-2; TRBD1 might be the D (6 bases). Being an ORF, TRBV23-1 has a function that is uncertain. This CDR3 is 17 amino acids long. Trimming pared 0 bases from V and 2 bases from J, leaving 13 bases between. The CDR3 region has the DNA TGCGCCAGCAGTCAATCAAACCCCAGGGGAAACACCGGGGAGCTGTTTTTT. Protein sequence: CASSQSNPRGNTGELFF.

This clone was picked up a small number of times. The chain carries TRBV6-5 and TRBJ1-1; D gene uncertain. The V end lost 2 bases, the J end lost 1 base, and 5 bases lay between the germline ends. Germline CDR1 and CDR2: MNHEY and SVGAGI. This CDR3 is built from 13 residues. DNA for the CDR3: TGTGCCAGCAGTTACGGCTGGAACACTGAAGCTTTCTTT. It encodes CASSYGWNTEAFF.

CDR3 region: CASSPDTAERQFF. Written as DNA, the CDR3 is TGTGCCAGCTCACCGGACACGGCCGAGAGGCAGTTCTTC. J is TRBJ2-1 and V is TRBV18; the D gene is possibly TRBD1 (5 bases). Trimming removed 3 bases at V and 12 bases at J, with 15 bases between. Per the germline V gene, CDR1 is KGHSH and CDR2 is LQKENI. The CDR3 is made up of 13 amino acids. The variable domain in full, completed from reference TRBV18 and TRBJ2-1, reads NAGVMQNPRHLVRRRGQEARLRCSPMKGHSHVYWYRQLPEEGLKFMVYLQKENIIDESGMPKERFSAEFPKEGPSILRIQQVVRGDSAAYFCASSPDTAERQFFGPGTRLTVL.

This clone has only one observation. DNA of the CDR3: TGTGCCAGCAGCTTAACTAGCGGGGGGTTCGGGGAGACCCAGTACTTC. This sequence encodes CASSLTSGGFGETQYF. This chain links TRBV5-6 with TRBJ2-5; TRBD2 agrees at 12 bases. Unmatched junction bases numbered 7, after V lost 2 bases and J lost 5 bases. The CDR3 extends over 16 amino acids. CDR1 is SGHDT and CDR2 is YYEEEE in the germline V gene.

V usage is TRBV19 and J usage is TRBJ1-5, with 7 bases identical to TRBD1. V dropped 2 bases and J dropped 4; count of bases not matched to a gene: 2. This CDR3 is built from 14 residues. Germline V gene lookup returns CDR1 LNHDA and CDR2 SQIVND (reference sequence). The CDR3: CASSIPGGNQPQHF. In DNA form, the CDR3 reads TGTGCCAGTAGTATACCAGGGGGGAATCAGCCCCAGCATTTT. The variable domain in full, completed from reference TRBV19 and TRBJ1-5, reads DGGITQSPKYLFRKEGQNVTLSCEQNLNHDAMYWYRQDPGQGLRLIYYSQIVNDFQKGDIAEGYSVSREKKESFPLTVTSAQKNPTAFYLCASSIPGGNQPQHFGDGTRLSIL.

This clone was detected only a few times. The rearrangement uses TRBV25-1 and TRBJ1-2; perhaps TRBD1 as D (6 bases). Germline V gives CDR1 MGHDK, CDR2 SYGVNS. The CDR3 runs 12 residues. Deletions cut 6 bases from V and 3 bases from J, with 8 bases between. The CDR3 DNA reads as TGTGCCAGCAGGGACAGAGACTATGGCTACACCTTC. Translation gives CASRDRDYGYTF.

V gene TRBV21-1 combines with J gene TRBJ2-5; the DNA was not compared with TRBD2, the D call given in the table. TRBV21-1 is listed as a pseudogene. This CDR3 spans 16 amino acids. The CDR3: CASGGEKQPIQETQYF. The CDR3 DNA follows: TGTGCCAGCGGAGGGGAAAAACAACCGATCCAAGAGACCCAGTACTTC.

About this clone itself: Other DNA sequences in this sample translate to the same CDR3. The chain links TRBV2 to TRBJ1-1; D call uncertain. The germline gives CDR1 SNHLY, CDR2 FYNNEI. This CDR3 comprises 13 residues. Deletions cut 1 base from V and 1 base from J, with 4 bases between. The CDR3 reads CASSEDRNTEAFF. CDR3 nucleotides: TGTGCCAGCAGTGAAGATAGGAACACTGAAGCTTTCTTT. The variable domain in full, with the rest retrieved from reference TRBV2 and TRBJ1-1, is EPEVTQTPSHQVTQMGQEVILRCVPISNHLYFYWYRQILGQKVEFLVSFYNNEISEKSEIFDDQFSVERPDGSNFTLKIRSTKLEDSAMYFCASSEDRNTEAFFGQGTRLTVV.

This sequence joins TRBV2 and TRBJ1-2; 7 bases map to TRBD1. Germline values: CDR1 SNHLY, CDR2 FYNNEI. The CDR3 sequence is 12 residues long. V lost 10 bases and J lost 1; bases outside the gene matches: 3. The CDR3 coding sequence is TGTGCCATTGGGACAGTTAACTATGGCTACACCTTC. Its translation is CAIGTVNYGYTF.

The chain links TRBV6-5 to TRBJ2-7; D possibly corresponds to TRBD1 (6 bases). V was shortened by 6 bases and J by 3 bases, with 18 bases between the two germline ends. The CDR3 loop spans 15 amino acids. Germline V gene sequence: CDR1 MNHEY, CDR2 SVGAGI. CDR3 nucleotide sequence: TGTGCCAGCAGAAGGACAGTAAATCCCATCTACGAGCAGTACTTC. Encoded protein: CASRRTVNPIYEQYF.

As for this clone: An end of the junction differs from the germline gene, which may be a read error. The V call is TRBV19, the J call TRBJ1-4, with a tentative D call TRBD1 (6 bases). This CDR3 comprises 13 residues. Germline V CDR1 and CDR2: LNHDA, SQIVND (reference sequence). Written as DNA, the CDR3 is TGTGCCAGTAGTACAGCAGAGAGACAGGACCATGTTTTT. It is translated as CASSTAERQDHVF.

The V call is TRBV19, the J call TRBJ1-6; D may be TRBD1 (6 bases). The germline V gene encodes CDR1 LNHDA and CDR2 SQIVND (reference sequence). Trimming took off 3 bases at V and 8 bases at J, with 17 bases between the two ends. The CDR3 sequence is 16 residues long. The CDR3 region is CASSIGGGRGDSPLHF. The CDR3 bases are TGTGCCAGTAGTATTGGGGGCGGTCGAGGGGATTCACCCCTCCACTTT.

The gene calls are TRBV13 and TRBJ2-7, with D perhaps TRBD1 (6 bases). The germline V gene encodes CDR1 PRHDT and CDR2 FYEKMQ (reference sequence). V dropped 8 bases and J dropped 1 base, with 15 bases sitting between them. The CDR3 is 14 residues long. The CDR3: CASRSRGGSYEQYF. Here the CDR3 DNA reads TGTGCCAGCCGCTCAAGAGGGGGTTCCTACGAGCAGTACTTC.